This TCR beta chain was captured by sequencing in a study of breast tumors, draining lymph nodes, adjacent tissues. In germline, CDR1 is SEHNR, CDR2 FQNEAQ (reference sequence). The CDR3 contains 15 residues. V dropped 4 bases and J dropped 6 bases, with 13 bases sitting between them. In this sample, this clonotype turned up many times. Its antigen remains unidentified. MiXCR, applied by TCRdb to the multiplex PCR reads, yields one record per CDR3 protein. The sample yields approximately 140,000 distinct CDR3 sequences, 30% to 35% seen once. Study observations and caveats: That most tumor T cells come from lymph nodes remained unproven.

Samples came from axillary lymph nodes draining the breast cancer. Sequenced: axillary lymph node tissue. This clonotype originated in a female donor with breast cancer. Some clones in this sample may be carry-over from other donors' samples. The rearrangement joins TRBV7-9 to TRBJ1-6, with D unclear. The CDR3 DNA is TGTGCCAGCAGCTCCGGGGTGGCACTTAATTCACCCCTCCACTTT. Translation: CASSSGVALNSPLHF.